This TCR beta chain was captured by sequencing in a study of T cell responses to AZD1222 COVID-19 vaccine. Study results and caveats: Donors were chiefly white British, with a greater number of females, and clonal diversity was perhaps underestimated. Spike was spanned by vaccine-associated CD4 TCRs, with dominance at 160-218 and 743-854. When two AZD1222 doses had been given, Spike-specific TCR breadth and depth rose.

Germline V gene data show CDR1 as MNHNY and CDR2 as SVGAGI (reference sequence). This CDR3 comprises 15 residues. Trimming took 7 bases from V and 0 from J; bases not matched to a gene: 6. Details on this clone: The antigen remains unidentified.

Libraries were prepared by immunoSEQ multiplex PCR; TCRdb keeps only in-frame clonotypes and omits some of them. The sample lists 75,000 to 100,000 clones, about 94% occurring once. Sample: peripheral blood, taken 28 days after the second AZD1222 dose. V and J are TRBV6-6 and TRBJ1-5; 7 nucleotides align to TRBD1. The clonotype comes from an adult who received the AZD1222 COVID-19 vaccine. Written as DNA, the CDR3 is TGTGCCAGCACCCCGGGGGACAGTAGCAATCAGCCCCAGCATTTT. This codes for CASTPGDSSNQPQHF.